Below, 16 T cell receptor beta chains from the same sample are listed, as sequenced in a study of T cell changes during pregnancy in multiple sclerosis. TCRdb's copy holds only in-frame clones and misses some; the assay was immunoSEQ multiplex PCR. The table shows 100,000 or so clones, with 90% to 95% occurring only once. The sample was peripheral blood, taken in the first trimester of pregnancy. Receptors originate from a female donor with multiple sclerosis, enrolled in a pregnancy study.

V is TRBV7-2 and J is TRBJ2-7; 7 nucleotides line up with TRBD1. CDR1 and CDR2 from the germline V gene are SGHTA and FQGNSA. With 8 bases clipped from V and 2 bases from J, the junction kept 6 bases outside the gene matches. CDR3 length: 13 amino acids. CDR3 DNA sequence: TGTGCCAGCGGAGAGAGGGGGCCCTACGAGCAGTACTTC. This encodes CASGERGPYEQYF.

The gene calls are TRBV19 and TRBJ2-7, with a possible D match to TRBD1 (6 bases). The ends were cut back, 6 bases at V and 2 bases at J, with 11 bases in the middle. The CDR3 length is 13 residues. CDR1 is LNHDA, CDR2 SQIVND, per germline (reference sequence). CDR3 sequence reads: CASRPDSTYEQYF. CDR3 nucleotides: TGTGCCAGTAGACCGGACAGTACCTACGAGCAGTACTTC. The variable domain in full, with the rest retrieved from reference TRBV19 and TRBJ2-7, is DGGITQSPKYLFRKEGQNVTLSCEQNLNHDAMYWYRQDPGQGLRLIYYSQIVNDFQKGDIAEGYSVSREKKESFPLTVTSAQKNPTAFYLCASRPDSTYEQYFGPGTRLTVT.

The chain links TRBV7-3 to TRBJ2-7; maybe TRBD2 (6 bases). CDR1 is SGHTA, CDR2 FQGTGA, per germline. The CDR3 sequence is 19 residues long. Trimming stripped 2 bases from V and 5 bases from J, with 28 bases between. The CDR3, as DNA: TGTGCCAGCAGCTTAGGGCCCCTAAGACTACCGGGAGTAACCAACGAGCAGTACTTC. Its protein is CASSLGPLRLPGVTNEQYF.

The chain has TRBV2 and TRBJ2-3; maybe TRBD2 (7 bases). The germline CDR1 and CDR2 sequences are SNHLY and FYNNEI. V lost 6 bases and J lost 8, with 15 bases in between. The CDR3 has 13 amino acids. The CDR3 reads CASRGGGAGTQYF. CDR3 in DNA: TGTGCCAGCAGGGGAGGGGGGGCCGGTACGCAGTATTTT.

The V and J genes are TRBV14 and TRBJ1-3; TRBD1 agrees at 10 bases. This CDR3 has 17 amino acids. V gave up 3 bases and J gave up 2 bases; unmatched junction bases: 7. Germline V gene data show CDR1 as SGHDN and CDR2 as FVKESK. The chain's CDR3 is CASSHAGGTGAGNTIYF. CDR3 DNA sequence: TGTGCCAGCAGCCATGCCGGAGGGACAGGGGCTGGAAACACCATATATTTT.

This clone has just a few counts. The CDR3 DNA sequence: TGTGCCAGCAGCTTAGGCGGGGGTTCACCCCTCCACTTT. Residues: CASSLGGGSPLHF. The genes are TRBV7-3 and TRBJ1-6, with D possibly being TRBD1 (5 bases). CDR3 length equals 13 residues. Trimming cost V 2 bases and J 9 bases, with 8 bases left between them. Germline V lookup: CDR1 SGHTA, CDR2 FQGTGA.

This chain connects TRBV15 to TRBJ2-1, with a tentative D call TRBD2 (7 bases). Germline CDR1 LNHNV, CDR2 YYDKDF (reference sequence). The ends were cut back, 3 bases at V and 4 bases at J, with 16 bases in the middle. The CDR3 loop spans 16 amino acids. The CDR3 reads CATSSPGGHLYNEQFF. In DNA form, the CDR3 reads TGTGCCACCAGCAGCCCGGGGGGACATCTATACAATGAGCAGTTCTTC. Filled out from reference TRBV15 and TRBJ2-1, the complete variable domain reads DAMVIQNPRYQVTQFGKPVTLSCSQTLNHNVMYWYQQKSSQAPKLLFHYYDKDFNNEADTPDNFQSRRPNTSFCFLDIRSPGLGDTAMYLCATSSPGGHLYNEQFFGPGTRLTVL.

This chain uses TRBV29-1 with TRBJ2-7; TRBD1 matches at 9 bases. CDR3 size: 11 residues. The germline V gene has CDR1 SQVTM and CDR2 ANQGSEA. With V trimmed by 7 bases and J by 6 bases, 4 bases remained unmatched. This CDR3 reads CSAQGAGEQYF. The CDR3 DNA is TGCAGCGCACAGGGGGCTGGCGAGCAGTACTTC.

This clone came up once. This chain links TRBV7-8 with TRBJ1-3, with TRBD1 as a possible D gene (5 bases). V was pared by 8 bases and J by 2 bases, with 7 bases between. The CDR3 is 12 residues long. The germline CDR1 and CDR2 sequences are SGHVS and FQNEAQ. The CDR3 reads CASGAAGNTIYF. CDR3 sequence (DNA): TGTGCCAGCGGGGCAGCTGGAAACACCATATATTTT.

This clone came up a few times. V and J are TRBV7-3 and TRBJ2-7; a possible D gene is TRBD2 (7 bases). The CDR3 is 15 amino acids. The V end lost 5 bases, the J end lost 3 bases, and 17 bases lay between the germline ends. Germline V gene lookup returns CDR1 SGHTA and CDR2 FQGTGA. The chain's CDR3 is CASSEGVGEGYEQYF. In DNA, the CDR3 is TGTGCCAGCAGCGAGGGGGTTGGGGAGGGCTACGAGCAGTACTTC.

The rearrangement uses TRBV11-2 and TRBJ1-3; D uncertain. Germline V gene lookup returns CDR1 SGHAT and CDR2 FQNNGV. V was clipped by 1 base and J by 4 bases, with 8 bases between them. The CDR3 is 14 residues long. The DNA of the CDR3 is TGTGCCAGCAGCTTAGTTGGGCCCGGAAACACCATATATTTT. It encodes CASSLVGPGNTIYF.

The chain links TRBV19 to TRBJ1-5; possible D gene TRBD1, 6 bases. This CDR3 has 13 residues. The germline gives CDR1 LNHDA, CDR2 SQIVND (reference sequence). V lost 5 bases to trimming and J lost 4 bases, with 9 bases between them. The CDR3 region has the DNA TGTGCCAGTAGTTGGACAGCAAATCAGCCCCAGCATTTT. Amino acid sequence: CASSWTANQPQHF.

The CDR3 sequence: CASSRTGRWIPNEQFF. As DNA, the CDR3 is TGTGCCAGTAGTAGAACAGGGAGATGGATTCCGAATGAGCAGTTCTTC. This chain joins TRBV19 and TRBJ2-1, with a tentative D call TRBD1 (6 bases). V lost 4 bases and J lost 7, with 20 bases in between. The CDR3 extends over 16 amino acids. The V gene's germline CDR1 is LNHDA and CDR2 SQIVND (reference sequence).

The chain is built from TRBV13 and TRBJ1-2; 11 bases line up with TRBD1. Germline CDR1 PRHDT, CDR2 FYEKMQ (reference sequence). V lost 4 bases, J lost 4 bases, and 2 bases stayed unmatched. The CDR3 has 14 amino acids. CDR3 residues: CASSSGTGGYGYTF. In DNA, the CDR3 is TGTGCCAGCAGCTCCGGGACAGGGGGCTATGGCTACACCTTC.

The gene calls are TRBV2 and TRBJ2-1; tentative D call: TRBD1 (5 bases). CDR3 size: 14 residues. Per the germline V gene, CDR1 is SNHLY and CDR2 is FYNNEI. The V and J ends lost 4 bases and 4 bases respectively, with 11 bases between them. As DNA, the CDR3 is TGTGCCAGCAGTGTGGAACAGGAATACAATGAGCAGTTCTTC. Translating it yields CASSVEQEYNEQFF.

The chain is built from TRBV13 and TRBJ2-1; 11 bases match TRBD2. Germline assignment: CDR1 PRHDT and CDR2 FYEKMQ (reference sequence). Unmatched junction bases numbered 9, after V lost 6 bases and J lost 5 bases. The CDR3 extends over 16 amino acids. The CDR3 reads CASSADRLAGNNEQFF. The CDR3 nucleotides read TGTGCCAGCAGTGCAGACCGACTAGCGGGGAACAATGAGCAGTTCTTC.